This entry is about one TCR beta chain. Its antigen remains undetermined. Base-call qualities are not available, and no considerably larger clone is one nucleotide away. This specimen comes from a study of long-term antiretroviral therapy in people with HIV (dated by TCRdb to between 2021 and 2023). In terms of the full investigation: Collection of the earliest samples took place about a decade ahead of the 2015 WHO recommendation for immediate ART, at a time when ART was typically delayed until CD4 counts fell. Whether ART initiation and durable HIV suppression were associated with changes in peripheral blood TRB repertoire composition and diversity was tested in a retrospective serial study. No cross-contamination during QIAcube processing was seen in test extractions of a monoclonal T-cell line run alongside around 30 polyclonal samples. A total of roughly 180 cryopreserved PBMC samples were contributed to the cohort by 30 adults with confirmed HIV infection, with samples collected serially over a mean of roughly six years (range 1-12). About 35% of the 30 participants with HIV were female. Beyond this particular receptor, the publication reports: At every time point, the repertoire was dominated by expanded TRB clones first identified before ART initiation, although this dominance fluctuated and, in many PLHIV, declined after ART. HIV repertoires had narrower CDR3 length ranges than controls, and the network structure suggested an antigen-experienced repertoire that shifted only slightly toward naive after ART. Starting ART was linked to a significant rise in TRB diversity, yet even after long-term ART the diversity remained significantly lower than in transplant donor controls. No data were available on ART adherence, viral resistance or therapy changes, limiting inferences about post-ART repertoire changes. Since PBMC availability was limited, sequencing covered only the TCR beta chain, with no alpha chain pairing. The samples span the years 2004 to 2017, and the ART regimens used may be less effective than current regimens. Because cell numbers in pre-ART samples were limited, unsorted PBMC were profiled instead of sorted CD4+ and CD8+ T cells.

Trimming removed 2 bases from V and 8 bases from J; the gene matches leave 8 bases unexplained. In the germline V gene, CDR1 corresponds to WSHSY and CDR2 to SAAADI. The CDR3 goes from the cysteine to the phenylalanine over 14 residues. Of all the DNA, just the CDR3 is kept, 42 bases in frame from base 1. Inclusion was restricted to participants for whom at least one PBMC sample before ART initiation and at least two post-ART samples were available. All participants with HIV were treated in the United States of America. Before DNA extraction, cryopreserved samples containing roughly 1-11 million PBMC were thawed and washed. At the time of the earliest PBMC sample, participants with HIV were aged between roughly 23 and 60 years. Each participant contributed PBMC samples from 1-4 timepoints before ART initiation and 2-8 timepoints after ART initiation, with a median of 7 samples. Serial HIV viral load, CD4+ T-cell count, ART history and demographic data were obtained for every participant. Using a Qiagen kit on a QIAcube, genomic DNA was extracted from unsorted PBMC, with samples processed in batches of 12.

The immunoSEQ hsTCRB v3.0 assay was used at survey level resolution to sequence the TRB variable region. A depth of about 40,000-50,000 T-cell genomes per sample was targeted for TRB sequencing. TRB libraries were pooled and sequenced on an Illumina MiSeq using a v3 150-cycle kit. In the paper's pipeline: Repertoire analysis ran in R within a reproducible Nextflow workflow covering QC, data transformation and analysis. LymphoSeq2, an R package for AIRR-Seq data exploration, was used to implement custom analyses. A few samples yielding fewer than 5000 total TRB sequences were excluded, leaving about 190 analyzed HIV repertoires. Among the approximately 190 retained HIV repertoires, more than 55 were collected before ART initiation and around 130 after ART initiation. Repertoires were downsampled to 5000 TRB nucleotide sequences, with summary statistics averaged over 100 downsampling iterations. The analysis kept only TRB sequences whose CDR3 regions were at least seven amino acids long. Diversity was assessed using a clonality score derived from Shannon entropy and using the Gini coefficient. In repertoire networks, the top 5000 CDR3 amino acid sequences were linked whenever an edit distance of one separated two sequences. For TRB CDR3 amino acid sequences, antigen specificity groups and MHC restriction were predicted with GLIPH2. To flag known associations with CMV, EBV, HIV or tissue antigens, CDR3 amino acid sequences were compared against VDJdb and McPAS-TCR. Pre-ART, post-ART and control groups were compared with Wilcoxon signed-rank tests and Holm-Bonferroni correction. The clones in this table, taken by TCRdb from immuneACCESS, are in-frame only. Not every clone is retained; where verified, under half of the shortfall comes from an unresolved V gene, and the cause of the rest is unknown. V and J calls and clone size are those listed in that table; D and trimming were worked out from the DNA. Here the sample has 44,000 or so clones; more than 90% occur a single time. The ten top clones hold less than 3% of the sample.

The receptor comes from a woman between 50 and 59 years old with HIV. The rearrangement combines TRBV10-2 with TRBJ1-2; TRBD1 fits 7 bases in the junction. Source: unsorted PBMCs, taken 3.7 years after starting antiretroviral therapy. The sequenced DNA: TGCGCCAGCAGTGAGGGGGGACAGACCTTCGGCTACACCTTC. The encoded protein is CASSEGGQTFGYTF.